The T cell receptor beta chain under discussion was sequenced for a study of blood T cell repertoires in COVID-19. Study in general: Samples representing acute and convalescent COVID-19 were sourced from the United States, Italy and Spain. From T cells, B-cell-depleted T cells, or PBMCs came the material, which was cDNA or gDNA.

CDR3 length: 15 residues. V gave up 0 bases and J gave up 0 bases, with 9 bases separating them. Germline V gene data show CDR1 as SGHKS and CDR2 as YYEKEE (reference sequence). Original processing methods: From reference gene primer amplification, estimates of nucleated cell counts were derived. Generated by immunoSEQ multiplex PCR, the TCRdb table keeps only in-frame clones and is missing some. V and J calls plus clone size are reproduced from that table; the DNA served to infer D and trimming. The table includes a few hundred thousand clones, around 82% detected once. This clonotype originated in a woman in her late teens or twenties with acute or convalescent COVID-19. Material: peripheral blood. The chain recombines TRBV5-5 with TRBJ2-5; D unresolved. CDR3 coding DNA: TGTGCCAGCAGCTTGGACCGTGCGGACCAAGAGACCCAGTACTTC. As protein: CASSLDRADQETQYF.